This T cell receptor beta chain was captured by sequencing in a study of OX40 agonist ivuxolimab in advanced cancers. Findings and caveats of the study: Expanded clones belonging to CD8+ T cells outnumbered, on average, those of CD4+. People who partly responded at 0.1-3.0 mg/kg had some of the least clonal expansion seen.

With baseline, cycle 4 day 1, and cycle 7 day 1 as timepoints, blood was sampled. CDR3 length: 12 residues. Trimming left V 4 bases short and J 6 bases short, with 10 bases between. In germline, CDR1 is SGHVS, CDR2 FQNEAQ. The protocol was immunoSEQ multiplex PCR, while the TCRdb copy is restricted to in-frame clones and leaves out a portion. Among 15,000 to 20,000 clones listed, 90% were seen once. For this clone: What it binds is not known.

This TCR was recovered from an adult with an advanced solid tumor such as melanoma, head and neck, liver or kidney cancer. This sequence joins TRBV7-8 and TRBJ2-7; D remains unclear. The sample in question was CD4+ or CD8+ T cells sorted from blood, obtained in a trial of the OX40 agonist ivuxolimab. The CDR3 here is CASSSFSREQYF. The CDR3 nucleotides are TGTGCCAGCAGCTCTTTTTCCCGCGAGCAGTACTTC. Together with reference TRBV7-8 and TRBJ2-7, the CDR3 gives the full variable domain: GAGVSQSPRYKVAKRGQDVALRCDPISGHVSLFWYQQALGQGPEFLTYFQNEAQLDKSGLPSDRFFAERPEGSVSTLKIQRTQQEDSAVYLCASSSFSREQYFGPGTRLTVT.